Listed here are 15 T cell receptor beta chains from one sample, sequenced in a study of T cell responses to AZD1222 COVID-19 vaccine. Sequencing was performed with immunoSEQ multiplex PCR; in TCRdb, only in-frame clones are kept and a portion is missing. The sample has about 140,000 clones. The sequenced sample consisted of peripheral blood. These receptors were taken from an adult in good health.

The V gene is TRBV30, the J gene TRBJ1-2; D is undetermined. The germline gives CDR1 GTSNPN, CDR2 SVGIG (reference sequence). V lost 3 bases to trimming and J lost 1 base, with 3 bases between them. This CDR3 contains 11 residues. Written as DNA, the CDR3 is TGTGCCTGGAGGCATAACTATGGCTACACCTTC. Translation: CAWRHNYGYTF.

The chain employs TRBV11-2 and TRBJ1-2; 8 positions agree with TRBD1. CDR3 length: 15 residues. Trimming took 7 bases from V and 5 from J; bases not matched to a gene: 12. Germline V gene lookup returns CDR1 SGHAT and CDR2 FQNNGV. The CDR3 DNA follows: TGTGCCAGCACCGTCCCGGGACAGGCGGGATATGGCTACACCTTC. It is translated as CASTVPGQAGYGYTF.

A word on this clone: Other DNA sequences in the sample encode the same CDR3. The chain has TRBV6-5 and TRBJ1-6; no definite D call. Looked up from germline, CDR1 is MNHEY and CDR2 is SVGAGI. The V gene lost 0 bases and the J gene lost 10 bases, with 13 bases spanning the gap. CDR3 length: 15 amino acids. The chain's CDR3 is CASSYSTGLYSPLHF. The DNA for the CDR3 is TGTGCCAGCAGTTACTCGACCGGGCTCTACTCACCCCTCCACTTT.

This chain connects TRBV29-1 to TRBJ2-1; tentatively, D is TRBD2 (5 bases). In germline, CDR1 is SQVTM, CDR2 ANQGSEA. The CDR3 has 11 amino acids. V lost 5 bases, J lost 8 bases, and 10 bases lay in between. CDR3 amino acids: CSVSQEDEQFF. In DNA, the CDR3 is TGCAGCGTTTCCCAGGAGGATGAGCAGTTCTTC.

The chain uses TRBV5-1 and TRBJ1-1; D call uncertain. V was clipped by 2 bases and J by 1 base, with 6 bases between them. Germline V gives CDR1 SGHRS, CDR2 YFSETQ. This CDR3 is built from 13 residues. DNA of the CDR3: TGCGCCAGCAGCTTCAACGGGAACACTGAAGCTTTCTTT. This codes for CASSFNGNTEAFF. Looking up the rest from reference TRBV5-1 and TRBJ1-1 gives the full variable domain: KAGVTQTPRYLIKTRGQQVTLSCSPISGHRSVSWYQQTPGQGLQFLFEYFSETQRNKGNFPGRFSGRQFSNSRSEMNVSTLELGDSALYLCASSFNGNTEAFFGQGTRLTVV.

The gene calls are TRBV6-2 or TRBV6-3 and TRBJ1-1; possible D gene TRBD1, 5 bases. Deletions cut 0 bases from V and 4 bases from J, with 9 bases between. From germline, CDR1 is MNHEY and CDR2 SVGEGT. This CDR3 comprises 14 residues. Here the CDR3 reads CASSYSFQGTEAFF. In DNA, the CDR3 is TGTGCCAGCAGTTACTCGTTCCAGGGCACTGAAGCTTTCTTT.

This chain connects TRBV11-2 to TRBJ1-1, with D possibly matching TRBD1 (6 bases). This CDR3 has 14 amino acids. Germline V gives CDR1 SGHAT, CDR2 FQNNGV. V was trimmed by 2 bases and J by 3 bases, leaving 10 bases between them. This CDR3 is CASSLTGRDTEAFF. The CDR3 DNA reads as TGTGCCAGCAGCTTAACAGGGAGGGACACTGAAGCTTTCTTT.

This rearrangement joins TRBV19 to TRBJ1-2; D gene uncertain. Per the germline V gene, CDR1 is LNHDA and CDR2 is SQIVND (reference sequence). This CDR3 has 13 amino acids. Trimming stripped 11 bases from V and 6 bases from J, with 19 bases between. The CDR3 bases are TGTGCCCCCTACAATGGGCTTCGAAATGGCTACACCTTC. Protein sequence: CAPYNGLRNGYTF.

V usage is TRBV7-8 and J usage is TRBJ2-3; tentatively, D is TRBD2 (6 bases). In germline, CDR1 is SGHVS, CDR2 FQNEAQ. With 4 bases removed from V and 0 bases from J, the gap between germline ends came to 11 bases. The CDR3 runs to 15 residues. CDR3 coding DNA: TGTGCCAGCAGCTCGCGGGGAACTAGCACAGATACGCAGTATTTT. It yields the protein CASSSRGTSTDTQYF.

V is TRBV29-1 and J is TRBJ1-1; D is undetermined. This CDR3 spans 15 amino acids. V dropped 0 bases and J dropped 10 bases, with 21 bases sitting between them. Germline V gene sequence: CDR1 SQVTM, CDR2 ANQGSEA. In nucleotides, the CDR3 is TGCAGCGTTGAAGATCGAGGGTCCAGGATGCCCGGAGCTTTCTTT. This sequence encodes CSVEDRGSRMPGAFF.

The genes are TRBV5-6 and TRBJ1-2; D might be TRBD1 (5 bases). V dropped 4 bases and J dropped 2 bases, with 21 bases sitting between them. Germline V gene sequence: CDR1 SGHDT, CDR2 YYEEEE. The CDR3 has 17 amino acids. The CDR3 here is CASSPAARTWGNYGYTF. The CDR3 DNA sequence: TGTGCCAGCAGCCCCGCGGCGAGGACTTGGGGCAACTATGGCTACACCTTC.

The chain uses TRBV6-5 and TRBJ1-1, with TRBD1 matching 8 bases. The CDR3 sequence is 14 residues long. Germline V lookup: CDR1 MNHEY, CDR2 SVGAGI. V dropped 5 bases and J dropped 1; count of bases not matched to a gene: 3. The DNA of the CDR3 is TGTGCCAGCAGTCGGGGACAGGAGAACACTGAAGCTTTCTTT. Protein: CASSRGQENTEAFF.

The chain uses TRBV4-3 and TRBJ2-5; D perhaps matches TRBD2 (7 bases). The V end was cut by 1 base, the J end by 2 bases, with 20 bases between. This CDR3 is built from 18 residues. Germline CDR1 reads LGHNA; CDR2 reads YSLEER. The CDR3 loop is CASSQARWIGGGQETQYF. CDR3 DNA sequence: TGCGCCAGCAGCCAAGCAAGATGGATAGGGGGAGGGCAAGAGACCCAGTACTTC.

The V gene is TRBV18, the J gene TRBJ1-1; 10 bases agree with TRBD1. V trimming: 3 bases; J trimming: 4 bases; junction bases outside the gene matches: 11. Germline V gene lookup returns CDR1 KGHSH and CDR2 LQKENI. The CDR3 covers 17 residues. As DNA, the CDR3 is TGTGCCAGCTCACCGACGACAGGGGGCGCAGGGCGCACTGAAGCTTTCTTT. Translation gives CASSPTTGGAGRTEAFF.

The gene calls are TRBV19 and TRBJ1-1; D remains ambiguous. The germline CDR1 and CDR2 sequences are LNHDA and SQIVND (reference sequence). This CDR3 has 13 residues. Between the trimmed V and J ends, which lost 0 bases and 7 bases, there was a span of 9 bases. The CDR3 spells CASSIEGTYEAFF. CDR3 bases: TGTGCCAGTAGTATAGAAGGAACTTATGAAGCTTTCTTT.